This T cell receptor (beta chain) derives from a study of cytomegalovirus exposure and HLA in healthy donors. 13 Jbeta primers and 60 Vbeta primers were used for the PCR. Profiling relied on immunoSEQ multiplex PCR, and the TCRdb table lists in-frame clones only, not all of them. The data show more than 150,000 clones, more than 65% seen once. The TCR was taken from a girl aged 2-10 years in good health and CMV-seropositive. The sequenced material came from PBMCs.

CDR3: CAAVLTDRGDYGYTF. The CDR3 DNA reads as TGTGCCGCCGTACTCACCGACAGGGGGGACTATGGCTACACCTTC. The chain recombines TRBV5-4 with TRBJ1-2, with 9 nucleotides matching TRBD1. Germline assignment: CDR1 SGHNT and CDR2 YYREEE (reference sequence). This CDR3 contains 15 residues. V lost 10 bases to trimming and J lost 3 bases; unmatched junction nucleotides: 13. Full variable domain (rest looked up from reference TRBV5-4 and TRBJ1-2): ETGVTQSPTHLIKTRGQQVTLRCSSQSGHNTVSWYQQALGQGPQFIFQYYREEENGRGNFPPRFSGLQFPNYSSELNVNALELDDSALYLCAAVLTDRGDYGYTFGSGTRLTVV.